Shown below are 10 T cell receptor beta chains from a single sample sequenced in a study of T cells after yellow fever vaccination. TCRdb reprocessed the 5' RACE reads via MiXCR and lists one record per CDR3 protein. The table includes approximately 340,000 distinct CDR3 sequences, about 8.7% detected once. This specimen was PBMCs, taken on the day of the first yellow fever vaccination. The receptors were sampled from a man between 18 and 35 years old who received the YFV17D yellow fever vaccine.

The chain employs TRBV6-2 or TRBV6-3 and TRBJ2-5; 7 bases align to TRBD2. CDR1 and CDR2 from the germline V gene are MNHEY and SVGEGT. CDR3 size: 12 residues. Losses at the gene ends were 11 bases for V and 0 bases for J; bases not matched to a gene: 3. CDR3 sequence: CAGGGDQETQYF. In DNA form, the CDR3 reads TGTGCCGGGGGGGGGGACCAAGAGACCCAGTACTTC.

This chain links TRBV4-3 with TRBJ1-1; a possible D gene is TRBD1 (6 bases). The length of the CDR3 is 15 residues. Germline values: CDR1 LGHNA, CDR2 YSLEER. Trimming stripped 3 bases from V and 7 bases from J, with 18 bases between. For the CDR3, the DNA is TGCGCCAGCAGCCATTATCGGGGGGCGCAGGGTGAAGCTTTCTTT. It yields the protein CASSHYRGAQGEAFF.

The chain has TRBV5-1 and TRBJ2-7, with D tentatively TRBD2 (5 bases). The V gene lost 5 bases and the J gene lost 4 bases, with 10 bases spanning the gap. CDR1 SGHRS and CDR2 YFSETQ come from the germline V gene. CDR3 length: 12 residues. The CDR3 sequence: CASRPGLYEQYV. CDR3 DNA sequence: TGCGCCAGCAGACCGGGATTGTACGAGCAGTACGTC.

The V gene is TRBV7-9, the J gene TRBJ1-1; D not certain. The germline V gene has CDR1 SEHNR and CDR2 FQNEAQ (reference sequence). The V and J ends lost 5 bases and 0 bases respectively, with 7 bases between them. The CDR3 sequence is 13 residues long. The CDR3 bases are TGTGCCAGCAGCGAAGGGTTGAACACTGAAGCTTTCTTT. It encodes CASSEGLNTEAFF. Full variable domain (missing parts from reference TRBV7-9 and TRBJ1-1): DTGVSQNPRHKITKRGQNVTFRCDPISEHNRLYWYRQTLGQGPEFLTYFQNEAQLEKSRLLSDRFSAERPKGSFSTLEIQRTEQGDSAMYLCASSEGLNTEAFFGQGTRLTVV.

This clonotype was found many times. The CDR3 DNA sequence: TGTGCCAGCAGTTACGGTAACAATGAGCAGTTCTTC. The encoded protein is CASSYGNNEQFF. V usage is TRBV6-6 and J usage is TRBJ2-1; D is undetermined. V dropped 2 bases and J dropped 5 bases, with 4 bases sitting between them. The CDR3 is made up of 12 amino acids. Germline CDR1 reads MNHNY; CDR2 reads SVGAGI (reference sequence).

A few counts support this clonotype. The chain joins TRBV21-1 to TRBJ1-5; the table names TRBD1, a call not compared with the DNA. TRBV21-1 is a recognized pseudogene. The CDR3 covers 13 residues. Here the CDR3 reads CASSNRTGELQHF. In DNA form, the CDR3 reads TGTGCCAGCAGCAACCGGACAGGGGAGCTCCAGCATTTT.

This clonotype was counted ten times or more. This chain uses TRBV29-1 with TRBJ2-7, with unresolved D. The CDR3 contains 15 residues. V dropped 5 bases and J dropped 3 bases, with 20 bases sitting between them. Germline CDR1 reads SQVTM; CDR2 reads ANQGSEA. The CDR3 region has the DNA TGCAGCGTTCCCAGCCCGGGTGTCTCTGGCTACGAGCAGTACTTC. It specifies CSVPSPGVSGYEQYF.

This clonotype was seen a few times. The chain is built from TRBV7-3 and TRBJ2-3; TRBD2 might be the D (6 bases). The V end lost 3 bases, the J end lost 2 bases, and 9 bases lay between the germline ends. The CDR3 contains 14 residues. Germline V CDR1 and CDR2: SGHTA, FQGTGA. CDR3 nucleotide sequence: TGTGCCAGCAGCTTGACTAGGACCACAGATACGCAGTATTTT. It is translated as CASSLTRTTDTQYF. Full variable domain (missing parts from reference TRBV7-3 and TRBJ2-3): GAGVSQTPSNKVTEKGKYVELRCDPISGHTALYWYRQSLGQGPEFLIYFQGTGAADDSGLPNDRFFAVRPEGSVSTLKIQRTERGDSAVYLCASSLTRTTDTQYFGPGTRLTVL.

This clonotype was seen a few times. CDR3 in amino acids: CASSPRGLGTKNIQYF. CDR3 nucleotides: TGTGCCAGCAGCCCAAGGGGGTTGGGGACCAAAAACATTCAGTACTTC. The chain recombines TRBV5-6 with TRBJ2-4; possible D gene TRBD1, 6 bases. The V gene lost 4 bases and the J gene lost 2 bases, with 16 bases spanning the gap. CDR1 is SGHDT, CDR2 YYEEEE, per germline. The CDR3 totals 16 residues.

V usage is TRBV7-9 and J usage is TRBJ2-7; 8 positions match TRBD1. Germline CDR1 is SEHNR and CDR2 is FQNEAQ (reference sequence). Trimming cost V 2 bases and J 0 bases; bases outside gene matches: 6. CDR3 length: 16 amino acids. CDR3 sequence reads: CASSLSGTGASYEQYF. CDR3 nucleotides: TGTGCCAGCAGCTTATCCGGGACAGGTGCCTCCTACGAGCAGTACTTC. The complete variable domain, with remaining parts taken from reference TRBV7-9 and TRBJ2-7, reads DTGVSQNPRHKITKRGQNVTFRCDPISEHNRLYWYRQTLGQGPEFLTYFQNEAQLEKSRLLSDRFSAERPKGSFSTLEIQRTEQGDSAMYLCASSLSGTGASYEQYFGPGTRLTVT.